Presented here are 12 T cell receptor beta chains from one specimen sequenced in a study of monozygotic twins with inflammatory bowel disease (dated by TCRdb to between 2018 and 2020). Receptor libraries were prepared by 5' RACE. Data came from an Illumina HiSeq 2500. TCRdb reprocessed the reads and assigns one entry to each CDR3 protein sequence, leaving out DNA. The table for this sample lists under 200,000 distinct CDR3 sequences. The ten biggest clones cover around 2.8% of the sample. Sequencing used blood. These receptors came from a human donor with ulcerative colitis or Crohn's disease, or a healthy co-twin of an affected twin (not recorded which).

The chain combines TRBV5-1 with TRBJ2-1; the TRBD1 assignment by TCRdb is unverifiable without DNA. CDR1 is SGHRS, CDR2 YFSETQ, per germline. This CDR3 is 14 amino acids long. The CDR3 protein is CASSLGPTENEQFF.

V gene TRBV12-3 or TRBV12-4 combines with J gene TRBJ1-5. CDR3 length: 12 amino acids. Here the CDR3 reads CASSLNAQPQHF.

The chain uses TRBV5-1 and TRBJ2-7; the D gene TCRdb calls, TRBD2, cannot be checked with no DNA. CDR1 and CDR2 from the germline V gene are SGHRS and YFSETQ. CDR3 length: 14 amino acids. The CDR3 sequence: CASGPGLSSYEQYF. The variable domain in full, completed from reference TRBV5-1 and TRBJ2-7, reads KAGVTQTPRYLIKTRGQQVTLSCSPISGHRSVSWYQQTPGQGLQFLFEYFSETQRNKGNFPGRFSGRQFSNSRSEMNVSTLELGDSALYLCASGPGLSSYEQYFGPGTRLTVT.

The chain links TRBV5-1 to TRBJ2-7; the TRBD1 assignment by TCRdb is unverifiable without DNA. Per the germline V gene, CDR1 is SGHRS and CDR2 is YFSETQ. This CDR3 comprises 14 residues. The CDR3 spells CASSTGTGAYEQYF.

The chain employs TRBV29-1 and TRBJ2-7; TCRdb gives TRBD2 as the D gene, but with no DNA this cannot be confirmed. The CDR3 is 12 amino acids. CDR1 is SQVTM and CDR2 is ANQGSEA in the germline V gene. The CDR3 spells CSVRALSHEQYF.

The J gene is TRBJ1-1, the V gene TRBV4-3. The germline V gene has CDR1 LGHNA and CDR2 YSLEER. CDR3 length equals 15 residues. CDR3 sequence: CASSQEVYLNTEAFF.

The CDR3 loop is CASSLHNSLEQYF. The chain recombines TRBV5-1 with TRBJ2-7. Germline-derived CDR1 and CDR2 are SGHRS and YFSETQ. This CDR3 has 13 residues.

The V and J genes are TRBV30 and TRBJ1-5. The germline gives CDR1 GTSNPN, CDR2 SVGIG (reference sequence). The CDR3 has 12 amino acids. The CDR3 sequence: CAWSERNQPQHF.

The chain uses TRBV18 and TRBJ2-1; absent DNA, TCRdb's TRBD2 call cannot be checked. The germline gives CDR1 KGHSH, CDR2 LQKENI. The CDR3 has 13 amino acids. CDR3 region: CASSPGRANEQFF.

V gene TRBV6-2 or TRBV6-3 combines with J gene TRBJ1-5. This CDR3 is 13 amino acids long. Germline V CDR1 and CDR2: MNHEY, SVGEGT. This chain's CDR3 is CASSLYENQPQHF.

This chain uses TRBV4-3 with TRBJ1-1. Germline V gives CDR1 LGHNA, CDR2 YSLEER. CDR3 size: 16 residues. The CDR3 loop reads CASSQDDLGGGTEAFF.

This chain links TRBV5-1 with TRBJ2-1. Germline CDR1 reads SGHRS; CDR2 reads YFSETQ. This CDR3 region has 14 residues. The chain's CDR3 is CASSSDRSYNEQFF.